The 11 T cell receptor beta chains listed next were all sequenced from one sample in a study of CD8 T cells in ankylosing spondylitis. Study results and limitations: Ankylosing spondylitis blood seemed to carry a telltale TCR beta motif made of under ten highly homologous variants.

From the 5' RACE reads, TCRdb called clonotypes with MiXCR, one entry per CDR3 protein. The data show 800,000 to 900,000 distinct CDR3 sequences, with roughly 10% seen just once and more than 0.5% held by the top ten. Their antigens are not known. The sequenced sample was blood, either unsorted or a sorted T cell fraction (not recorded which). Every receptor here comes from a male donor with ankylosing spondylitis.

This rearrangement joins TRBV26 to TRBJ2-1. TRBV26 is labeled a pseudogene. The CDR3 length is 13 residues. The CDR3, as DNA: TGTGCCAGGAGCACTGGGCTCCTCAATGAGCAGTTCTTC. Amino acid sequence: CARSTGLLNEQFF.

This clonotype has more than one count but fewer than ten. V and J are TRBV5-6 and TRBJ2-7; D ambiguous. Germline assignment: CDR1 SGHDT and CDR2 YYEEEE. V was cut by 4 bases and J by 5 bases, with 7 bases left in between. This CDR3 spans 11 amino acids. The DNA of the CDR3 is TGTGCCAGCAGCAAAAACCACGAGCAGTACTTC. This sequence encodes CASSKNHEQYF. Together with reference TRBV5-6 and TRBJ2-7, the CDR3 gives the full variable domain: DAGVTQSPTHLIKTRGQQVTLRCSPKSGHDTVSWYQQALGQGPQFIFQYYEEEERQRGNFPDRFSGHQFPNYSSELNVNALLLGDSALYLCASSKNHEQYFGPGTRLTVT.

This chain links TRBV7-9 with TRBJ1-2; weak D call: TRBD1 (5 bases). V was trimmed by 6 bases and J by 13 bases, leaving 18 bases between them. This CDR3 region has 12 residues. Germline CDR1 and CDR2: SEHNR and FQNEAQ (reference sequence). CDR3 DNA sequence: TGTGCCAGCAGAGCGCCCCGGGGCTACTCCACCTTC. It encodes CASRAPRGYSTF.

The rearrangement links TRBV20-1 to TRBJ2-1, with 9 bases aligning to TRBD1. Per the germline V gene, CDR1 is DFQATT and CDR2 is SNEGSKA (reference sequence). V dropped 4 bases and J dropped 5; count of bases not matched to a gene: 9. The CDR3 is 15 residues long. The chain's CDR3 is CSAINRGLKDNEQFF. The CDR3 DNA reads TGCAGTGCTATTAACAGGGGGCTGAAGGACAATGAGCAGTTCTTC.

Only a few counts were recorded for this clonotype. The chain combines TRBV7-2 with TRBJ2-1, with D perhaps matching TRBD1 or TRBD2 (5 bases each). The CDR3 loop spans 15 amino acids. CDR1 is SGHTA, CDR2 FQGNSA, per germline. Trimming took 2 bases from V and 3 from J, leaving 11 bases between them. CDR3 bases: TGTGCCAGCAGCTTATTGTGGGGGAGCTACAATGAGCAGTTCTTC. It encodes CASSLLWGSYNEQFF. Complete variable domain (other parts from reference TRBV7-2 and TRBJ2-1): GAGVSQSPSNKVTEKGKDVELRCDPISGHTALYWYRQSLGQGLEFLIYFQGNSAPDKSGLPSDRFSAERTGGSVSTLTIQRTQQEDSAVYLCASSLLWGSYNEQFFGPGTRLTVL.

This clonotype was picked up a small number of times. The rearrangement uses TRBV6-2 or TRBV6-3 and TRBJ1-1; no firm D call. Germline CDR1 and CDR2: MNHEY and SVGEGT. This CDR3 spans 11 amino acids. V dropped 5 bases and J dropped 7 bases, with 8 bases sitting between them. The CDR3 loop reads CASSRIGEAFF. The CDR3 DNA follows: TGTGCCAGCAGTCGGATCGGTGAAGCTTTCTTT.

CDR3 amino acids: CASSLAPSGGGTQYF. As DNA, the CDR3 is TGTGCCAGCAGCCTCGCTCCTAGCGGAGGGGGAACCCAGTACTTC. The chain has TRBV9 and TRBJ2-5; weak D call: TRBD2 (7 bases). The V end lost 4 bases, the J end lost 8 bases, and 21 bases lay between the germline ends. CDR3 length equals 15 residues. The germline CDR1 and CDR2 sequences are SGDLS and YYNGEE. Combining the CDR3 with reference TRBV9 and TRBJ2-5 gives the whole variable domain DSGVTQTPKHLITATGQRVTLRCSPRSGDLSVYWYQQSLDQGLQFLIQYYNGEERAKGNILERFSAQQFPDLHSELNLSSLELGDSALYFCASSLAPSGGGTQYFGPGTRLLVL.

The chain couples TRBV20-1 to TRBJ2-3, with D perhaps TRBD2 (5 bases). CDR1 and CDR2 (germline): DFQATT, SNEGSKA (reference sequence). This CDR3 has 12 amino acids. Trimming cost V 7 bases and J 3 bases, with 11 bases left between them. The CDR3 coding sequence is TGCAGTGACGGGGAAACGACAGATACGCAGTATTTT. This sequence encodes CSDGETTDTQYF.

The chain carries TRBV12-3 or TRBV12-4 and TRBJ2-1; the D gene is possibly TRBD1 (6 bases). The CDR3 consists of 14 residues. Between the trimmed V and J ends, which lost 8 bases and 4 bases, there was a span of 15 bases. In DNA form, the CDR3 reads TGTGCCAGCTCACAGGGCCCTCGGTACAATGAGCAGTTCTTC. Translated, it gives CASSQGPRYNEQFF.

V is TRBV6-2 or TRBV6-3 and J is TRBJ2-1, with 15 bases aligning to TRBD2. CDR1 is MNHEY and CDR2 is SVGEGT in the germline V gene. This CDR3 spans 17 amino acids. Germline trimming cut 8 bases from V and 3 bases from J; bases unmatched to any gene: 8. The CDR3 nucleotides are TGTGCCAGCCTCGGGACTAGCGGGGGGCCGGACTACAATGAGCAGTTCTTC. Translation gives CASLGTSGGPDYNEQFF.

The chain has TRBV20-1 and TRBJ2-1, with D possibly TRBD2 on 5 matching bases. Germline V gene sequence: CDR1 DFQATT, CDR2 SNEGSKA (reference sequence). Trimming left V 3 bases short and J 10 bases short, with 16 bases between. This CDR3 contains 13 residues. CDR3 sequence: CSASPAVGVEQFF. CDR3 in DNA: TGCAGTGCTAGTCCAGCGGTCGGAGTCGAGCAGTTCTTC.